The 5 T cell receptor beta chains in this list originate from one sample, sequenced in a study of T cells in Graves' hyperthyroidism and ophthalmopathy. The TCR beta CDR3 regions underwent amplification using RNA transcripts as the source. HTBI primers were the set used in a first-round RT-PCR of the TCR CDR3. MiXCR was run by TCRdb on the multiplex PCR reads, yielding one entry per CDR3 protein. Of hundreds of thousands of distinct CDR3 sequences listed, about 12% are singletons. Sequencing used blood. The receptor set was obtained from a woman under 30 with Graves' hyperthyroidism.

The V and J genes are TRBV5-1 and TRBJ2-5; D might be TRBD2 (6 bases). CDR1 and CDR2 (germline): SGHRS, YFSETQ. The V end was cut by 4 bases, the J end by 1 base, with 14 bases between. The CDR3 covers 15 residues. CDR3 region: CASSARGLFQETQYF. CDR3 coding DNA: TGCGCCAGCAGCGCACGAGGACTATTCCAAGAGACCCAGTACTTC.

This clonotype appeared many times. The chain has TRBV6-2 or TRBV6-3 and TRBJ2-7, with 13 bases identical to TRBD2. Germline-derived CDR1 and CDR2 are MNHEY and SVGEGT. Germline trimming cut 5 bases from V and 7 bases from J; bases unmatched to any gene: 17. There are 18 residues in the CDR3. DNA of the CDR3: TGTGCCAGCAGTAAGGCCCTGAAACTAGCGGGAGGGCCGAGTGAGCAGTACTTC. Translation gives CASSKALKLAGGPSEQYF.

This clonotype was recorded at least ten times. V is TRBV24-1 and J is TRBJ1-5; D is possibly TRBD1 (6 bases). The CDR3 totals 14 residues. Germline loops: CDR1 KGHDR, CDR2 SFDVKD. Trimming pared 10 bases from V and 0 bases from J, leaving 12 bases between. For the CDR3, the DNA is TGTGCCACAAACGACAGGTATAGCAATCAGCCCCAGCATTTT. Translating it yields CATNDRYSNQPQHF.

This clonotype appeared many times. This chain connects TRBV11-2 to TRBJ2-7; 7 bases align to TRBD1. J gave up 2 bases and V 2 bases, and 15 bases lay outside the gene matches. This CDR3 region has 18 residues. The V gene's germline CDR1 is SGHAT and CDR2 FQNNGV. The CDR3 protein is CASSLTDPGQVGAYEQYF. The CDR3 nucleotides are TGTGCCAGCAGCTTAACGGACCCAGGACAGGTCGGGGCCTACGAGCAGTACTTC.

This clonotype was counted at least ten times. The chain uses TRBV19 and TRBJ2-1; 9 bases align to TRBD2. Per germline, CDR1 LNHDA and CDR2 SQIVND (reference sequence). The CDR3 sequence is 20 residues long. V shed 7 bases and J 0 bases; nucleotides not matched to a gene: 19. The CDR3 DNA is TGTGCCAGTACCCCTTTGGCTACTAGCGGGTATTTCAGCTCCTACAATGAGCAGTTCTTC. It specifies CASTPLATSGYFSSYNEQFF.